This TCR beta chain was identified during a study of T-cell memory formation after mild COVID-19. Study context: Clusters were largely donor specific. Study results and limitations: CD4/CD8 balance characterized clones contracting day 15 to 85, and CD4+ skew characterized later expanders.

Only a few counts were recorded for this clonotype. What it binds is not known. J was trimmed by 2 bases and V by 4 bases; bases with no gene match: 2. The CDR3 is 15 residues long. Per germline, CDR1 SGHNT and CDR2 YYREEE (reference sequence). Using constant-segment primers, 5'RACE produced TCR alpha and TCR beta cDNA libraries carrying sample barcodes and UMIs. From the 5' RACE reads, TCRdb called clonotypes with MiXCR, one entry per CDR3 protein. The data contain approximately 150,000 distinct CDR3 sequences, over 15% of them singletons. What was sequenced was PBMCs or a T cell subset sorted from them (not recorded which). The V call is TRBV5-4, the J call TRBJ2-5, with TRBD2 matching 13 bases. The origin of this receptor is an adult woman who had mild COVID-19 (a few samples of this study predate the infection). Cell type and time point are not known. Here the CDR3 reads CASSTGLAGQETQYF. For the CDR3, the DNA is TGTGCCAGCAGCACGGGACTAGCGGGGCAAGAGACCCAGTACTTC.